These 23 T cell receptor beta chains were sequenced from one sample in a study of blood T cell repertoires in COVID-19. Clones were read by immunoSEQ multiplex PCR, and TCRdb kept only the in-frame ones, dropping some. Among under 200,000 clones listed, roughly 84% were seen once. The sequenced material came from PBMCs or T cells enriched from blood (not recorded which). The receptors were sampled from a woman aged 30 to 39 who had been exposed to COVID-19.

The CDR3 sequence is CASSEGGTGVREQYF. The CDR3 DNA reads TGTGCCAGCAGTGAGGGTGGGACAGGGGTACGCGAGCAGTACTTC. The chain uses TRBV2 and TRBJ2-7; 10 bases fit TRBD1. CDR3 length: 15 amino acids. Germline trimming cut 3 bases from V and 6 bases from J; bases unmatched to any gene: 8. Germline CDR1 SNHLY, CDR2 FYNNEI. Together with reference TRBV2 and TRBJ2-7, the CDR3 gives the full variable domain: EPEVTQTPSHQVTQMGQEVILRCVPISNHLYFYWYRQILGQKVEFLVSFYNNEISEKSEIFDDQFSVERPDGSNFTLKIRSTKLEDSAMYFCASSEGGTGVREQYFGPGTRLTVT.

This clone was observed a few times. This chain uses TRBV7-2 with TRBJ2-7; 7 bases are shared with TRBD1. Germline CDR1 is SGHTA and CDR2 is FQGNSA. Unmatched junction bases numbered 10, after V lost 5 bases and J lost 3 bases. This CDR3 is built from 15 residues. The CDR3 DNA reads as TGTGCCAGCAGCCTAAAACCGGGACAGAACTACGAGCAGTACTTC. Translating gives CASSLKPGQNYEQYF.

The V call is TRBV6-5, the J call TRBJ1-2, with D possibly being TRBD1 (5 bases). The V end was cut by 0 bases, the J end by 8 bases, with 7 bases between. The CDR3 is 12 residues long. Germline CDR1 MNHEY, CDR2 SVGAGI. The CDR3 DNA is TGTGCCAGCAGTTACTCTCCAGGGGGCTACACCTTC. This encodes CASSYSPGGYTF.

The rearrangement joins TRBV7-9 to TRBJ2-7; D is undetermined. CDR3 length: 18 amino acids. Trimming stripped 2 bases from V and 0 bases from J, with 20 bases between. Germline loops: CDR1 SEHNR, CDR2 FQNEAQ (reference sequence). The DNA for the CDR3 is TGTGCCAGCAGCTTACCCCCAGATTTCCCCATCCTCTCCTACGAGCAGTACTTC. Protein: CASSLPPDFPILSYEQYF. The whole variable domain, filled in from reference TRBV7-9 and TRBJ2-7, reads DTGVSQNPRHKITKRGQNVTFRCDPISEHNRLYWYRQTLGQGPEFLTYFQNEAQLEKSRLLSDRFSAERPKGSFSTLEIQRTEQGDSAMYLCASSLPPDFPILSYEQYFGPGTRLTVT.

CDR3 sequence reads: CASSPRRGATEAFF. DNA of the CDR3: TGTGCCAGCAGCCCAAGACGGGGAGCAACTGAAGCTTTCTTT. The V gene is TRBV14, the J gene TRBJ1-1; D remains ambiguous. Per the germline V gene, CDR1 is SGHDN and CDR2 is FVKESK. The CDR3 sequence is 14 residues long. V lost 4 bases to trimming and J lost 5 bases, with 14 bases between them.

The chain employs TRBV19 and TRBJ1-4; a weak D match, TRBD1 (6 bases). Germline CDR1 and CDR2: LNHDA and SQIVND (reference sequence). V was pared by 5 bases and J by 5 bases, with 12 bases between. This CDR3 has 14 residues. The CDR3 loop reads CASSPGQRNEKLFF. The CDR3 DNA is TGTGCCAGTAGTCCGGGACAAAGGAATGAAAAACTGTTTTTT. Based on the CDR3 plus reference TRBV19 and TRBJ1-4, the full variable domain is DGGITQSPKYLFRKEGQNVTLSCEQNLNHDAMYWYRQDPGQGLRLIYYSQIVNDFQKGDIAEGYSVSREKKESFPLTVTSAQKNPTAFYLCASSPGQRNEKLFFGSGTQLSVL.

V and J are TRBV11-2 and TRBJ2-5; TRBD2 aligns across 12 bases. J gave up 5 bases and V 1 base, and 5 bases lay outside the gene matches. Germline loops: CDR1 SGHAT, CDR2 FQNNGV. The CDR3 covers 16 residues. The DNA for the CDR3 is TGTGCCAGCAGCTTAGCTAGCGGGGGGGCGTGGGAGACCCAGTACTTC. It specifies CASSLASGGAWETQYF. Based on the CDR3 plus reference TRBV11-2 and TRBJ2-5, the full variable domain is EAGVAQSPRYKIIEKRQSVAFWCNPISGHATLYWYQQILGQGPKLLIQFQNNGVVDDSQLPKDRFSAERLKGVDSTLKIQPAKLEDSAVYLCASSLASGGAWETQYFGPGTRLLVL.

The DNA for the CDR3 is TGTGCCAGTGCCGGGACAGGGTTCCAAGAGACCCAGTACTTC. It is translated as CASAGTGFQETQYF. The chain links TRBV2 to TRBJ2-5; 9 bases fit TRBD1. CDR3 size: 14 residues. Germline lookup yields CDR1 SNHLY and CDR2 FYNNEI. Unmatched junction bases numbered 6, after V lost 9 bases and J lost 1 base.

This chain links TRBV10-2 with TRBJ2-3, with 8 nucleotides matching TRBD2. The CDR3 loop spans 15 amino acids. In germline, CDR1 is WSHSY, CDR2 SAAADI. V gave up 8 bases and J gave up 1 base; unmatched junction bases: 8. The CDR3 here is CASGADSGGTDTQYF. The CDR3, as DNA: TGCGCCAGCGGCGCGGATAGCGGGGGCACAGATACGCAGTATTTT.

The CDR3 is CASSEARGYGYTF. CDR3 nucleotide sequence: TGCGCCAGCAGTGAAGCCAGGGGATACGGCTACACCTTC. The chain recombines TRBV10-1 with TRBJ1-2, with TRBD1 as a possible D gene (6 bases). Deletions cut 3 bases from V and 8 bases from J, with 13 bases between. The CDR3 contains 13 residues. Germline V lookup: CDR1 WNHNN, CDR2 SYGVQD (reference sequence).

This clone came up once. The V and J genes are TRBV5-6 and TRBJ1-6, with unresolved D. Trimming shortened V by 3 bases and J by 9 bases, and 7 bases separated the two germline ends. The CDR3 has 12 amino acids. The germline V gene has CDR1 SGHDT and CDR2 YYEEEE. The DNA for the CDR3 is TGTGCCAGCAGCTCCGGACTTTCACCCCTCCACTTT. It specifies CASSSGLSPLHF.

The chain links TRBV6-1 to TRBJ1-1, with 7 bases lining up with TRBD1. CDR3 size: 14 residues. In germline, CDR1 is MNHNS, CDR2 SASEGT. V was pared by 1 base and J by 5 bases, with 4 bases of the junction left unmatched. The chain's CDR3 is CASSEGAGGTEAFF. In DNA form, the CDR3 reads TGTGCCAGCAGTGAAGGCGCAGGGGGAACTGAAGCTTTCTTT.

The chain has TRBV19 and TRBJ1-3, with D perhaps TRBD1 (6 bases). V was shortened by 5 bases and J by 4 bases, with 12 bases between the two germline ends. This CDR3 spans 14 amino acids. In germline, CDR1 is LNHDA, CDR2 SQIVND (reference sequence). The CDR3 region has the DNA TGTGCCAGTAGTTTCACAGGGTCCGGAAACACCATATATTTT. Protein sequence: CASSFTGSGNTIYF.

The J gene is TRBJ2-7, the V gene TRBV7-9, with 9 bases fitting TRBD1. Germline CDR1 is SEHNR and CDR2 is FQNEAQ (reference sequence). This CDR3 is built from 17 residues. Trimming took 1 base from V and 3 from J; bases not matched to a gene: 10. This chain's CDR3 is CASSLVGSGQGYYEQYF. The CDR3 DNA sequence: TGTGCCAGCAGCTTAGTCGGGTCGGGACAGGGCTACTACGAGCAGTACTTC.

This chain joins TRBV27 and TRBJ2-7, with D uncertain. From germline, CDR1 is MNHEY and CDR2 SMNVEV (reference sequence). Trimming removed 3 bases from V and 0 bases from J, with 9 bases in between. The length of the CDR3 is 14 residues. CDR3 amino acids: CASSLAGFSYEQYF. The DNA of the CDR3 is TGTGCCAGCAGTTTGGCAGGATTCTCCTACGAGCAGTACTTC.

V gene TRBV3-1 (or the pseudogene TRBV3-2) combines with J gene TRBJ2-2; D might be TRBD2 (5 bases). This CDR3 comprises 13 residues. CDR1 and CDR2 (germline): LGHDT, YNNKEL (reference sequence). V lost 4 bases, J lost 7 bases, and 10 bases lay in between. The CDR3 spells CASSPGSGGELFF. The CDR3 DNA sequence: TGTGCCAGCAGCCCGGGAAGCGGCGGGGAGCTGTTTTTT.

The chain recombines TRBV7-2 with TRBJ2-3; TRBD2 aligns across 8 bases. The germline V gene encodes CDR1 SGHTA and CDR2 FQGNSA. CDR3 length equals 16 residues. With 4 bases clipped from V and 4 bases from J, the junction kept 10 bases outside the gene matches. The CDR3 loop reads CASSSPRGGDSDTQYF. Here the CDR3 DNA reads TGTGCCAGCAGCTCCCCTCGGGGGGGCGATTCAGATACGCAGTATTTT.

V is TRBV28 and J is TRBJ1-5, with unresolved D. Germline-derived CDR1 and CDR2 are MDHEN and SYDVKM. The CDR3 spans 16 residues. Trimming left V 2 bases short and J 1 base short, with 12 bases between. CDR3: CASSLVRIGSNQPQHF. CDR3 sequence (DNA): TGTGCCAGCAGTTTAGTTAGGATCGGGAGCAATCAGCCCCAGCATTTT.

The rearrangement uses TRBV2 and TRBJ2-1; 10 bases map to TRBD2. The CDR3 consists of 19 residues. The germline CDR1 and CDR2 sequences are SNHLY and FYNNEI. Trimming at V came to 3 bases and at J to 5 bases, leaving 16 bases not matched to a gene. The CDR3 is CASSESLAGAIGLDNEQFF. The CDR3 coding sequence is TGTGCCAGCAGTGAGAGTCTAGCGGGGGCCATAGGGCTGGACAATGAGCAGTTCTTC.

The gene calls are TRBV5-6 and TRBJ2-7; weak D call: TRBD2 (6 bases). The germline V gene encodes CDR1 SGHDT and CDR2 YYEEEE. The CDR3 extends over 13 amino acids. V was trimmed by 1 base and J by 5 bases, leaving 10 bases between them. The CDR3 region is CASSLLWGDEQYF. DNA of the CDR3: TGTGCCAGCAGCTTGTTATGGGGGGACGAGCAGTACTTC.

This rearrangement joins TRBV7-8 to TRBJ1-2; D is unclear. The germline V gene encodes CDR1 SGHVS and CDR2 FQNEAQ. Deletions cut 5 bases from V and 1 base from J, with 17 bases between. The CDR3 spans 16 residues. The CDR3 nucleotides are TGTGCCAGCAGCCCGAAGGTTGCGGGAAGTAACTATGGCTACACCTTC. Translated, it gives CASSPKVAGSNYGYTF.

The CDR3 spells CASSRPTGTSGGAGTDTQYF. The CDR3 region has the DNA TGCGCCAGCAGTAGGCCGACCGGGACTAGCGGGGGGGCGGGCACAGATACGCAGTATTTT. The chain is built from TRBV10-2 and TRBJ2-3; 16 bases agree with TRBD2. Germline V gene data show CDR1 as WSHSY and CDR2 as SAAADI. This CDR3 has 20 residues. V trimming: 5 bases; J trimming: 1 base; junction bases outside the gene matches: 12.

The chain employs TRBV5-1 and TRBJ2-3; D not resolved. The CDR3 is 14 amino acids. Trimming shortened V by 0 bases and J by 1 base, and 6 bases separated the two germline ends. CDR1 is SGHRS, CDR2 YFSETQ, per germline. This CDR3 is CASSLDAGTDTQYF. CDR3 DNA sequence: TGCGCCAGCAGCTTGGATGCGGGCACAGATACGCAGTATTTT. Complete variable domain (other parts from reference TRBV5-1 and TRBJ2-3): KAGVTQTPRYLIKTRGQQVTLSCSPISGHRSVSWYQQTPGQGLQFLFEYFSETQRNKGNFPGRFSGRQFSNSRSEMNVSTLELGDSALYLCASSLDAGTDTQYFGPGTRLTVL.